One and the same sample provided the 8 T cell receptor beta chains below, sequenced in a study of T-cell memory formation after mild COVID-19. TCRdb re-called the 5' RACE reads through MiXCR, storing one row per CDR3 protein. Of fewer than 250,000 distinct CDR3 sequences listed, under 30% were seen once; the top ten hold approximately 10%. Sequencing was performed on PBMCs or a T cell subset sorted from them (not recorded which). Source of these receptors: an adult woman who had mild COVID-19 (a few samples of this study predate the infection). Cell type and time point are not known.

The genes are TRBV5-4 and TRBJ2-3; 8 nucleotides align to TRBD1. The V gene's germline CDR1 is SGHNT and CDR2 YYREEE (reference sequence). The J segment lost 8 bases and the V segment lost 3 bases, leaving 11 bases of the junction unmatched. The CDR3 length is 15 residues. The CDR3 coding sequence is TGTGCCAGCAGCTCCCCAGGGGGCGGTGGGGCTACGCAGTATTTT. It codes for CASSSPGGGGATQYF.

This clonotype was seen more than once but under ten times. The rearrangement uses TRBV5-4 and TRBJ1-5; a weak D match, TRBD1 (5 bases). The germline V and J ends were trimmed by 0 bases and 5 bases, with 9 bases remaining between them. The CDR3 contains 14 residues. Germline loops: CDR1 SGHNT, CDR2 YYREEE (reference sequence). This chain's CDR3 is CASSLGQTDQPQHF. DNA of the CDR3: TGTGCCAGCAGCTTGGGACAGACGGATCAGCCCCAGCATTTT.

This clonotype was observed a single time. The chain recombines TRBV2 with TRBJ2-3; D is uncertain. The germline V gene encodes CDR1 SNHLY and CDR2 FYNNEI. Trimming left V 7 bases short and J 3 bases short, with 11 bases between. The CDR3 covers 13 residues. CDR3 DNA: TGTGCCAGCACAGCTAGAGTTACAGATACGCAGTATTTT. Translation gives CASTARVTDTQYF.

The J gene is TRBJ2-1, the V gene TRBV27; D not resolved. Germline V lookup: CDR1 MNHEY, CDR2 SMNVEV (reference sequence). Deletions cut 3 bases from V and 5 bases from J, with 11 bases between. The CDR3 contains 14 residues. DNA of the CDR3: TGTGCCAGCAGTTTGTACCCAATCCACAATGAGCAGTTCTTC. Protein sequence: CASSLYPIHNEQFF.

The gene calls are TRBV7-6 and TRBJ2-1, with 12 nucleotides matching TRBD2. Germline V gene sequence: CDR1 SGHVS, CDR2 FNYEAQ. The CDR3 extends over 18 amino acids. J gave up 8 bases and V 1 base, and 12 bases lay outside the gene matches. The CDR3 is CASSLVSASGREYYEQFF. CDR3 DNA sequence: TGTGCCAGCAGCTTAGTGTCGGCTAGCGGGAGGGAGTACTATGAGCAGTTCTTC.

The gene calls are TRBV11-2 and TRBJ2-3, with TRBD1 matching 7 bases. This CDR3 spans 17 amino acids. CDR1 and CDR2 from the germline V gene are SGHAT and FQNNGV. The V gene end was trimmed by 10 bases and the J gene end by 1 base; junction bases not matched to a gene: 17. Here the CDR3 reads CATHTPRGGRGTDTQYF. The CDR3 nucleotides read TGTGCCACTCATACCCCACGAGGGGGCCGGGGCACAGATACGCAGTATTTT.

Of note for this clonotype: One end of the junction varies from germline; a read error may be responsible. The V call is TRBV18, the J call TRBJ1-1; TRBD1 matches at 8 bases. CDR1 and CDR2 (germline): KGHSH, LQKENI. The CDR3 has 16 amino acids. This CDR3 reads CASSPTGVLLNTEAFF. CDR3 DNA sequence: TGTGCTAGCTCACCGACAGGGGTCCTTTTGAACACTGAAGCTTTCTTT.

The DNA for the CDR3 is TGTGCCAGCAGCTCTCCGTGGGGGGCTCAGGAGACCCAGTACTTC. This sequence encodes CASSSPWGAQETQYF. V and J are TRBV7-9 and TRBJ2-5, with D perhaps matching TRBD1 or TRBD2 (6 bases each). The germline gives CDR1 SEHNR, CDR2 FQNEAQ (reference sequence). V lost 4 bases and J lost 5, with 17 bases in between. The CDR3 contains 15 residues.